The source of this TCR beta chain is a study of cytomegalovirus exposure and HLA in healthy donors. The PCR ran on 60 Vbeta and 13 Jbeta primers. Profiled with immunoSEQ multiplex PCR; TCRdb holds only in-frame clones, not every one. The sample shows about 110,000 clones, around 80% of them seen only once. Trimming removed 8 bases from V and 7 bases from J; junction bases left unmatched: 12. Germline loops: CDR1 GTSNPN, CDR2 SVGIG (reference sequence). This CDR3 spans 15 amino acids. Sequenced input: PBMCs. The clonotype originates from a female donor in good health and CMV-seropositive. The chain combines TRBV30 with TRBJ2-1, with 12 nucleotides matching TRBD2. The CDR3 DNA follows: TGTGCCCACTCCCTTCTAGCGGGAGGGCCTAATGAGCAGTTCTTC. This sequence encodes CAHSLLAGGPNEQFF.